This T cell receptor beta chain was sequenced in a study of blood T cell repertoires in COVID-19. This CDR3 has 16 amino acids. Looked up from germline, CDR1 is LNHDA and CDR2 is SQIVND (reference sequence). V lost 1 base and J 0 bases, leaving 7 bases between the germline ends. Original handling: Reference gene primer amplification gave estimated nucleated cell counts. The table came from immunoSEQ multiplex PCR; TCRdb's copy has only in-frame clones and leaves some out. V and J calls and clone size come straight from that table; D and trimming were deduced from the DNA. Of some 69,000 clones in the sample, 82% were seen once.

This chain links TRBV19 with TRBJ2-6, with D unclear. The clonotype was recovered from a woman aged 55-69 years with acute or convalescent COVID-19. The source material was peripheral blood. CDR3 amino acids: CASSIVARSGANVLTF. CDR3 nucleotide sequence: TGTGCCAGTAGTATAGTGGCTCGCTCTGGGGCCAACGTCCTGACTTTC.